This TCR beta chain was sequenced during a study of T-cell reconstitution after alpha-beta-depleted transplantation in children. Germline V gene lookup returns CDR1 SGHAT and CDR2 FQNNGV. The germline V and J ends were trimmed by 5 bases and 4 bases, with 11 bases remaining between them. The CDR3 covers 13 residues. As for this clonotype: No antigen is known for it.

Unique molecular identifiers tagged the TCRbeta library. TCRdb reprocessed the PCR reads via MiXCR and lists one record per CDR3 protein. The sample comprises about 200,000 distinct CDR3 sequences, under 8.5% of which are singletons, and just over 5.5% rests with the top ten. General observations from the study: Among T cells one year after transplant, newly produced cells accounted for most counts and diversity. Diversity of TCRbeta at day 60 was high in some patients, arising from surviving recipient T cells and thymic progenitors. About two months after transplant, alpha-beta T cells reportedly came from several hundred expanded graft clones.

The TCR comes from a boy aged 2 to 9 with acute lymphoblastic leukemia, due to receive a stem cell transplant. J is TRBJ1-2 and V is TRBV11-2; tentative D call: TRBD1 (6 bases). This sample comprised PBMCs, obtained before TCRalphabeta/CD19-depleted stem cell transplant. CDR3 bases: TGTGCCAGCAGCCAGGCGGGGGCCTATGGCTACACCTTC. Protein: CASSQAGAYGYTF.